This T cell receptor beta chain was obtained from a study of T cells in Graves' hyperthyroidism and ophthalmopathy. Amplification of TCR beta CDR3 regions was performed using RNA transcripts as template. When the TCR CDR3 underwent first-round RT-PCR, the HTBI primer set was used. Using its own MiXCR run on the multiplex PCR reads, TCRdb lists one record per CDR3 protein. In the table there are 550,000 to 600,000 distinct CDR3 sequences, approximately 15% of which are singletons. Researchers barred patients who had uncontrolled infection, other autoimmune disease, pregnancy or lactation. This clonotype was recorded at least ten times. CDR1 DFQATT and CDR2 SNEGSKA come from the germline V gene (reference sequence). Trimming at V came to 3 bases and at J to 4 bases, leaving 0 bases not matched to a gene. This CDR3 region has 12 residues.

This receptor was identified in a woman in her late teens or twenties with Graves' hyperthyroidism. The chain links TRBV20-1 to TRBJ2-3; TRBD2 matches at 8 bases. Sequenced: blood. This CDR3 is CSASGGADTQYF. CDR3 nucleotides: TGCAGTGCTAGCGGGGGGGCAGATACGCAGTATTTT.